These T cell receptor beta chains were read from a single sample in a study of T cell clones after liver transplantation. Method: immunoSEQ multiplex PCR; TCRdb's copy keeps in-frame clones and lacks some. The sample records under 35,000 clones, about 95% being singletons. Sample: CD8+ T cells from blood, taken 12 months after liver transplant. Source of these receptors: a human patient who received a liver transplant. Among the T cells, some may be from the graft donor. Both conserved end residues are part of each CDR3. A D gene is named only where the DNA matches it firmly. Size values are once, few and many counts, or a class for expanded clones, and some rows have none.

v_call	d_call	j_call	clone_size	cdr3_aa	cdr3_nt
TRBV5-6	-	TRBJ1-5	-	CASSLLGGNQPQHF	TGTGCCAGCAGCTTGTTGGGAGGCAATCAGCCCCAGCATTTT
TRBV19	TRBD2	TRBJ2-5	-	CASSILAGVAETQYF	TGTGCCAGTAGTATACTAGCGGGAGTGGCAGAGACCCAGTACTTC
TRBV6-1	TRBD2	TRBJ2-7	once	CASSEELADAGYEQYF	TGTGCCAGCAGTGAAGAACTAGCGGATGCGGGCTACGAGCAGTACTTC
TRBV28	TRBD2	TRBJ2-7	once	CASRGTSGRTYEQYF	TGTGCCAGCCGGGGGACTAGCGGGAGGACCTACGAGCAGTACTTC
TRBV11-3	-	TRBJ2-3	-	CASSSYRSFTDTQYF	TGTGCCAGCAGCTCGTACAGATCCTTCACAGATACGCAGTATTTT
TRBV7-2	TRBD2	TRBJ2-7	-	CASSKLAGGFSYEQYF	TGTGCCAGCAGCAAACTAGCGGGAGGGTTTTCCTACGAGCAGTACTTC
TRBV11-2	-	TRBJ2-5	-	CASSSEPYVPQETQYF	TGTGCCAGCAGCTCCGAACCCTATGTGCCCCAAGAGACCCAGTACTTC
TRBV2	-	TRBJ2-1	once	CASSEGGPILNSNEQFF	TGTGCCAGCAGTGAAGGTGGGCCAATATTAAATTCCAATGAGCAGTTCTTC
TRBV13	-	TRBJ1-5	-	CASSLAGFNQPQHF	TGTGCCAGCAGCTTAGCAGGTTTTAATCAGCCCCAGCATTTT
TRBV27	-	TRBJ2-7	-	CASSYHGPGHWQYF	TGTGCCAGCAGTTACCACGGGCCCGGGCATTGGCAGTACTTC
TRBV9	-	TRBJ2-7	-	CASSVADSAYEQYF	TGTGCCAGCAGCGTAGCGGACAGCGCCTACGAGCAGTACTTC